This TCR beta chain was identified during a study (dated by TCRdb to 2017 to 2019). Looking at the study overall: Sequence and structural analyses were applied in the study to characterize human CD8+ TCR repertoires that recognize immunodominant viral antigens.

Here is what the overall study found, with its caveats: Reports indicated that CD8+ TCR repertoires specific to different immunodominant viral antigens were highly diverse and distinct from one another.

There are 11 amino acids in the CDR3, from cysteine to phenylalanine inclusive. Of all the DNA, just the CDR3 is kept, 33 bases in frame from base 1. CDR1 is given as MDHEN and CDR2 as SYDVKM, both from the germline V gene. The sequencing machine was an Illumina HiSeq 2500. TCRdb itself trimmed the public reads at Q25 with fastp, ran MiXCR and retained productive beta chains. Each entry is one CDR3 protein sequence, shown with its most common DNA and genes. In all, the sample holds about 1,400 distinct CDR3 sequences, and approximately 18% of those were seen once. Under 20% of the sample is in the top ten clones. Concerning this clonotype: Its antigen is unknown. This may stem from a read error, because a much larger clone lies one nucleotide away.

The rearrangement combines TRBV28 with TRBJ2-3, with TRBD2 tentatively as D gene (6 bases match). Sequencing was done on a sample of CD8+ T cells (not recorded whether cultured). The sequence came from a female donor. The sequenced DNA: TGTGCCATCAGTTTTAGCGGTACGCAGTATTTT. Its translation is CAISFSGTQYF. The CDR3, completed at both ends by the reference TRBV28 and TRBJ2-3 genes, gives the full variable domain DVKVTQSSRYLVKRTGEKVFLECVQDMDHENMFWYRQDPGLGLRLIYFSYDVKMKEKGDIPEGYSVSREKKERFSLILESASTNQTSMYLCAISFSGTQYFGPGTRLTVL.